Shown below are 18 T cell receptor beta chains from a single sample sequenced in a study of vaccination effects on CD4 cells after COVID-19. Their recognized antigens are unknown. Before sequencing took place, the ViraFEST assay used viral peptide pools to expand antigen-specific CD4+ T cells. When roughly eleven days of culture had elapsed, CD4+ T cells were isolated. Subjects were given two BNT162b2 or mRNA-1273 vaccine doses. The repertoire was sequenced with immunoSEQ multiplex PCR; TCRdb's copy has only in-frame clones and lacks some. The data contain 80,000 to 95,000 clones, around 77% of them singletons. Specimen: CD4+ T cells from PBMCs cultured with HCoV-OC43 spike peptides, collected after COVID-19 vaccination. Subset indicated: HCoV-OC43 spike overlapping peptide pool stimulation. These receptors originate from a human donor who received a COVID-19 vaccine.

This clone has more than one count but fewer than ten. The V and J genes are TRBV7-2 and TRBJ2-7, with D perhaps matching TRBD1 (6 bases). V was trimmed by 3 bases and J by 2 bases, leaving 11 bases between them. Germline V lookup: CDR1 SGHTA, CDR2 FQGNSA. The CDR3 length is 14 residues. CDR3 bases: TGTGCCAGCAGCTTGTCCGGGACACCCTACGAGCAGTACGTC. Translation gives CASSLSGTPYEQYV.

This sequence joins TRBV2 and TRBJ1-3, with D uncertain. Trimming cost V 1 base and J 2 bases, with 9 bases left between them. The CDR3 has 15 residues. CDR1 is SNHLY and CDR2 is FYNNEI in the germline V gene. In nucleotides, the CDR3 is TGTGCCAGCAGTGAAGACTTTATCCCTGGAAACACCATATATTTT. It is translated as CASSEDFIPGNTIYF.

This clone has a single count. CDR3 sequence (DNA): TGTGCTAGTGGTTTCTGGCAGGGGGGGACCACTGAAGCTTTCTTT. This codes for CASGFWQGGTTEAFF. The J gene is TRBJ1-1, the V gene TRBV12-5; TRBD1 matches 7 bases. CDR1 LGHNT and CDR2 FRNRAP come from the germline V gene. This CDR3 region has 15 residues. J gave up 4 bases and V 3 bases, and 8 bases lay outside the gene matches.

This CDR3 reads CASSLVAGAGNTIYF. As DNA, the CDR3 is TGTGCCAGCAGCTTGGTAGCAGGGGCAGGAAACACCATATATTTT. The rearrangement joins TRBV5-6 to TRBJ1-3; perhaps TRBD1 as D (6 bases). The V gene's germline CDR1 is SGHDT and CDR2 YYEEEE. Trimming removed 0 bases at V and 4 bases at J, with 11 bases between. The CDR3 sequence is 15 residues long.

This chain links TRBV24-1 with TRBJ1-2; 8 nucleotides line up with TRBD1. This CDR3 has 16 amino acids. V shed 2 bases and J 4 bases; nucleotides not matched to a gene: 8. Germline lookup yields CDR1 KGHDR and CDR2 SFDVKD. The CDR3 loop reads CATSDSRTGQGYGYTF. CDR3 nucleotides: TGTGCCACCAGTGATTCTAGGACAGGGCAAGGCTATGGCTACACCTTC.

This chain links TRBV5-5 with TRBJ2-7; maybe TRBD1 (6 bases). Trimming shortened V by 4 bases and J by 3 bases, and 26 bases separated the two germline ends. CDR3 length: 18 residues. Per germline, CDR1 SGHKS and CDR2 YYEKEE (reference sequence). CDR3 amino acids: CASSRDFNTGSFHYEQYV. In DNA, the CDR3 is TGTGCCAGCAGCAGGGATTTTAATACAGGGTCTTTCCACTACGAGCAGTACGTC.

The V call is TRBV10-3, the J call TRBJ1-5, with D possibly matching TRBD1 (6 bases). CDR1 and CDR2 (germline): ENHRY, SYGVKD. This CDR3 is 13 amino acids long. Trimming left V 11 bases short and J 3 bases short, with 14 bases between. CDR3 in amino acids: CAVGQTDNQPQHF. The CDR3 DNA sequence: TGTGCCGTAGGACAGACAGACAATCAGCCCCAGCATTTT.

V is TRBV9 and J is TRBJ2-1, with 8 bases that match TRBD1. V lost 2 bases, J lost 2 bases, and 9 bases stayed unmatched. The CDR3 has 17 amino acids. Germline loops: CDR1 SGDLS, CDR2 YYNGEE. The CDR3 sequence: CASSVGNSDRAYNEQFF. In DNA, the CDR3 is TGTGCCAGCAGCGTCGGCAACTCGGACAGGGCCTACAATGAGCAGTTCTTC.

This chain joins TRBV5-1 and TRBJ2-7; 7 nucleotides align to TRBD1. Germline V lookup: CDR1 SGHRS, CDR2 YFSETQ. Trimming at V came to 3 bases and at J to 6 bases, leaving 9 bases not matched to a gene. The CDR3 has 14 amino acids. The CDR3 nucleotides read TGCGCCAGCAGCTCCGGACAGCCAGGGGGCGAGCAGTACGTC. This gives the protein CASSSGQPGGEQYV.

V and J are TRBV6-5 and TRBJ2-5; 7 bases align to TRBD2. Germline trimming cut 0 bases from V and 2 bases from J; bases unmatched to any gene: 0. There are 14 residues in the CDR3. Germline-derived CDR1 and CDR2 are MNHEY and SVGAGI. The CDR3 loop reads CASSYSGGQETQYF. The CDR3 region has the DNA TGTGCCAGCAGTTACTCGGGGGGGCAAGAGACCCAGTACTTC.

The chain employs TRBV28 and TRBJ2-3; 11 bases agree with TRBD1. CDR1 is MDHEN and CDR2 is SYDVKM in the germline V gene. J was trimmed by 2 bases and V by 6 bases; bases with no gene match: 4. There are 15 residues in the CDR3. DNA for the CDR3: TGTGCCAGCAGAAAGGGACAGGGGGTCACAGATACGCAGTATTTT. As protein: CASRKGQGVTDTQYF.

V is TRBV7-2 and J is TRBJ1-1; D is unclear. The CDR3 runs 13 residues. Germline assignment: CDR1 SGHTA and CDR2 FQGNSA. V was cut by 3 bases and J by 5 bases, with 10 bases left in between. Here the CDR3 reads CASSFDRETEAFF. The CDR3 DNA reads TGTGCCAGCAGCTTTGATAGGGAAACTGAAGCTTTCTTT.

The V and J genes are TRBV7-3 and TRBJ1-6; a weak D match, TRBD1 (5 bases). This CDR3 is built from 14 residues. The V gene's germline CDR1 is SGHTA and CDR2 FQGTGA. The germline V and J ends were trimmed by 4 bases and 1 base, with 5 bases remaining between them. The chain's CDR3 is CASSSGSYNSPLHF. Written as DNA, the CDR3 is TGTGCCAGCAGCTCAGGGTCCTATAATTCACCCCTCCACTTT.

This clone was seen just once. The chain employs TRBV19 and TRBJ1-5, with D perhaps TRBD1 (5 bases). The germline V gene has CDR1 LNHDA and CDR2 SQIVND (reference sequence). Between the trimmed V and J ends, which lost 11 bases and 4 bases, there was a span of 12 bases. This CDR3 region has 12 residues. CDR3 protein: CAGGAGNQPQHF. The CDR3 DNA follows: TGTGCCGGGGGTGCGGGAAATCAGCCCCAGCATTTT.

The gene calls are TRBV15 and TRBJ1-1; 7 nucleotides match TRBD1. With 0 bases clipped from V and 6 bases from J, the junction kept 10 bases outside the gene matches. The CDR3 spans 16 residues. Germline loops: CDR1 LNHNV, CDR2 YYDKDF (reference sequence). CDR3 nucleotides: TGTGCCACCAGCAGAGATCAGGGCAGGGGGGGGGCTGAAGCTTTCTTT. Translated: CATSRDQGRGGAEAFF.

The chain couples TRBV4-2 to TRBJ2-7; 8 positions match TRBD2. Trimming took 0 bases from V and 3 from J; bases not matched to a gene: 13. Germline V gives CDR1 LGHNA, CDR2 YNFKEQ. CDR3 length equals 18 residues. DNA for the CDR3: TGTGCCAGCAGCCAAGATAAGATCTCGGGACTAGGGCACTACGAGCAGTACGTC. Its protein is CASSQDKISGLGHYEQYV.

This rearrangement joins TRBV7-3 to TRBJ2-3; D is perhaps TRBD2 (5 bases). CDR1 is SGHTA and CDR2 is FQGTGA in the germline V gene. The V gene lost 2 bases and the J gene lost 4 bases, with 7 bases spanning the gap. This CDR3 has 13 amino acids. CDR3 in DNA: TGTGCCAGCAGCTTAGCGGGTCCAGATACGCAGTATTTT. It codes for CASSLAGPDTQYF.

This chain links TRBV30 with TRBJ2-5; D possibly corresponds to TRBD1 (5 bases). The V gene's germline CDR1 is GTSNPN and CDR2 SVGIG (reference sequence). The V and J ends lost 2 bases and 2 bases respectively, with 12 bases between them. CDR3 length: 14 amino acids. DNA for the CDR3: TGTGCCTGGAGTCGACAGTTGGGGCAAGAGACCCAGTACTTC. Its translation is CAWSRQLGQETQYF.